Presented here are 27 T cell receptor beta chains from one specimen sequenced in a study of response to subunit inactivated influenza vaccine. TCRdb fed the RT-PCR reads into MiXCR, producing one record per CDR3 protein. The sample lists hundreds of thousands of distinct CDR3 sequences; approximately 15% were seen once. The material sequenced was PBMCs from blood, taken about 12 days after vaccination. These receptors all come from a man aged 50-60 years who received an inactivated influenza vaccine.

This chain uses TRBV6-1 with TRBJ1-1, with TRBD1 as a possible D gene (6 bases). Germline V lookup: CDR1 MNHNS, CDR2 SASEGT. Trimming took 3 bases from V and 0 from J, leaving 8 bases between them. This CDR3 comprises 14 residues. CDR3 protein: CASSENRVNTEAFF. The CDR3 DNA reads as TGTGCCAGCAGTGAGAACAGGGTGAACACTGAAGCTTTCTTT.

About this clonotype itself: One junction end does not reproduce the germline sequence, and a read error may be involved. The gene calls are TRBV4-3 and TRBJ1-1; D is possibly TRBD1 (6 bases). CDR3 length: 15 residues. Germline values: CDR1 LGHNA, CDR2 YSLEER. The CDR3 is CASSQDWQGNAEAFF. In DNA form, the CDR3 reads TGCGCCAGCAGCCAAGATTGGCAGGGGAACGCTGAAGCTTTCTTT.

This clonotype was seen many times. This CDR3 reads CASSQMNTEAFF. The CDR3 DNA reads as TGTGCCAGCAGCCAAATGAACACTGAAGCTTTCTTT. The chain carries TRBV3-1 and TRBJ1-1; no clear D. This CDR3 contains 12 residues. Per the germline V gene, CDR1 is LGHDT and CDR2 is YNNKEL (reference sequence). V was cut by 2 bases and J by 0 bases, with 1 base left in between. The full variable domain, with the rest looked up from reference TRBV3-1 and TRBJ1-1, is DTAVSQTPKYLVTQMGNDKSIKCEQNLGHDTMYWYKQDSKKFLKIMFSYNNKELIINETVPNRFSPKSPDKAHLNLHINSLELGDSAVYFCASSQMNTEAFFGQGTRLTVV.

This chain links TRBV10-3 with TRBJ2-1; D possibly uses TRBD1 or TRBD2 (6 bases each). Germline values: CDR1 ENHRY, CDR2 SYGVKD. The CDR3 is made up of 13 amino acids. Trimming took off 10 bases at V and 10 bases at J, with 20 bases between the two ends. The CDR3 protein is CASARDTGAEQFF. The CDR3 DNA follows: TGTGCCAGCGCGAGGGACACGGGGGCAGAGCAGTTCTTC.

The table lists this clonotype with a few counts. The V gene is TRBV7-2, the J gene TRBJ2-1; 11 bases are a match to TRBD2. CDR3 length: 16 amino acids. Trimming took 1 base from V and 7 from J; bases not matched to a gene: 6. The germline V gene encodes CDR1 SGHTA and CDR2 FQGNSA. The DNA of the CDR3 is TGTGCCAGCAGCTTAGTTACTAGCGGGAGTGCAAATGAGCAGTTCTTC. The encoded protein is CASSLVTSGSANEQFF.

The rearrangement joins TRBV4-2 to TRBJ1-2, with no clear D. CDR3 length: 17 residues. V dropped 0 bases and J dropped 7 bases, with 21 bases sitting between them. The germline V gene encodes CDR1 LGHNA and CDR2 YNFKEQ. CDR3 sequence (DNA): TGTGCCAGCAGCCAAGAACTTAGAGCGTCGACAACCGTTGGCTACACCTTC. This codes for CASSQELRASTTVGYTF.

This clonotype appeared many times. The genes are TRBV5-1 and TRBJ2-5; 8 positions agree with TRBD1. CDR1 is SGHRS and CDR2 is YFSETQ in the germline V gene. The CDR3 loop spans 17 amino acids. V dropped 0 bases and J dropped 5; count of bases not matched to a gene: 12. CDR3 amino acids: CASSLDGTGPAGETQYF. The DNA for the CDR3 is TGCGCCAGCAGCTTGGACGGGACAGGACCGGCCGGGGAGACCCAGTACTTC.

This clonotype was seen only a few times. The chain joins TRBV5-1 to TRBJ1-1, with D possibly matching TRBD1 (5 bases). This CDR3 comprises 14 residues. V dropped 4 bases and J dropped 1 base, with 11 bases sitting between them. Germline lookup yields CDR1 SGHRS and CDR2 YFSETQ. CDR3 residues: CASSDGTGNTEAFF. The CDR3 nucleotides are TGCGCCAGCAGCGACGGGACGGGGAACACTGAAGCTTTCTTT. Combining the CDR3 with reference TRBV5-1 and TRBJ1-1 gives the whole variable domain KAGVTQTPRYLIKTRGQQVTLSCSPISGHRSVSWYQQTPGQGLQFLFEYFSETQRNKGNFPGRFSGRQFSNSRSEMNVSTLELGDSALYLCASSDGTGNTEAFFGQGTRLTVV.

This clonotype was seen only a few times. The rearrangement links TRBV7-2 to TRBJ2-2; D gene uncertain. The germline gives CDR1 SGHTA, CDR2 FQGNSA. The CDR3 covers 16 residues. The ends were cut back, 3 bases at V and 0 bases at J, with 11 bases in the middle. CDR3 nucleotides: TGTGCCAGCAGCTTTGGACCGATTTCGAACACCGGGGAGCTGTTTTTT. It codes for CASSFGPISNTGELFF.

This clonotype was picked up a small number of times. The genes are TRBV11-2 and TRBJ1-1, with D tentatively TRBD1 (5 bases). Germline V gene sequence: CDR1 SGHAT, CDR2 FQNNGV. The CDR3 has 15 residues. Trimming removed 1 base at V and 5 bases at J, with 14 bases between. The CDR3 spells CASSLGDGPGTEAFF. For the CDR3, the DNA is TGTGCCAGCAGCTTAGGGGACGGCCCGGGTACTGAAGCTTTCTTT.

This clonotype was detected many times. One end of the junction varies from germline; a read error may be responsible. J is TRBJ2-5 and V is TRBV5-1; D is unclear. CDR1 and CDR2 from the germline V gene are SGHRS and YFSETQ. This CDR3 contains 12 residues. The CDR3 spells CASSLVQETQYF. CDR3 coding DNA: TGTGCCAGCAGTTTGGTTCAGGAGACCCAGTACTTC.

There are a few counts of this clonotype. The chain has TRBV24-1 and TRBJ2-5; D gene ambiguous. V dropped 8 bases and J dropped 3 bases, with 12 bases sitting between them. This CDR3 is built from 13 residues. Germline V gene lookup returns CDR1 KGHDR and CDR2 SFDVKD. The CDR3 protein is CATIGFDKETQYF. CDR3 nucleotides: TGTGCCACCATCGGATTTGATAAAGAGACCCAGTACTTC.

This clonotype turned up a few times. The rearrangement joins TRBV12-3 or TRBV12-4 to TRBJ2-1; D gene unclear. Deletions cut 3 bases from V and 0 bases from J, with 9 bases between. CDR3 length: 15 residues. CDR3 in DNA: TGTGCCAGCAGTTTTGACTGGAGCTCCTACAATGAGCAGTTCTTC. It is translated as CASSFDWSSYNEQFF.

This clonotype was detected a few times. The chain couples TRBV29-1 to TRBJ2-2; D uncertain. In germline, CDR1 is SQVTM, CDR2 ANQGSEA. V lost 7 bases to trimming and J lost 7 bases, with 7 bases between them. This CDR3 has 10 residues. Here the CDR3 DNA reads TGCAGCGGTTATAACGGGGAGCTGTTTTTT. Translated, it gives CSGYNGELFF.

This rearrangement joins TRBV10-3 to TRBJ2-7; D is unresolved. CDR3 size: 13 residues. Looked up from germline, CDR1 is ENHRY and CDR2 is SYGVKD. Trimming removed 7 bases from V and 4 bases from J, with 14 bases in between. The CDR3 region is CAIMVDWAYEQYF. The CDR3 DNA reads TGTGCCATCATGGTGGATTGGGCATACGAGCAGTACTTC.

CDR3 sequence: CASSPGAPSNEQYF. DNA of the CDR3: TGTGCCAGCAGCCCCGGCGCCCCAAGCAACGAGCAGTACTTC. V usage is TRBV3-1 and J usage is TRBJ2-7; D is ambiguous. The V end was cut by 4 bases, the J end by 5 bases, with 15 bases between. The V gene's germline CDR1 is LGHDT and CDR2 YNNKEL (reference sequence). This CDR3 region has 14 residues.

This sequence joins TRBV6-2 or TRBV6-3 and TRBJ2-5; the D is unclear. The V and J ends lost 0 bases and 1 base respectively, with 33 bases between them. CDR3 length: 23 residues. Germline values: CDR1 MNHEY, CDR2 SVGEGT. The CDR3 region is CASSYSIELTTTVGPPSQETQYF. Here the CDR3 DNA reads TGTGCCAGCAGTTACTCGATCGAATTAACGACGACTGTGGGCCCACCCTCCCAAGAGACCCAGTACTTC.

The chain uses TRBV3-1 and TRBJ1-3; D not certain. The CDR3 is 15 residues long. Per the germline V gene, CDR1 is LGHDT and CDR2 is YNNKEL (reference sequence). V lost 4 bases and J lost 3, with 13 bases in between. The CDR3 here is CASSPHGSGGNTIYF. CDR3 bases: TGTGCCAGCAGCCCCCACGGTAGTGGTGGAAACACCATATATTTT.

This clonotype was picked up a small number of times. The rearrangement uses TRBV7-8 and TRBJ1-3, with 8 bases identical to TRBD1. The CDR3 is 17 residues long. The V gene end was trimmed by 4 bases and the J gene end by 0 bases; junction bases not matched to a gene: 8. The germline V gene encodes CDR1 SGHVS and CDR2 FQNEAQ. Here the CDR3 DNA reads TGTGCCAGCAGCTCCTCGACAGGGGTATTCTCTGGAAACACCATATATTTT. It codes for CASSSSTGVFSGNTIYF.

This chain connects TRBV7-3 to TRBJ2-2, with D unresolved. Looked up from germline, CDR1 is SGHTA and CDR2 is FQGTGA. Trimming shortened V by 2 bases and J by 1 base, and 5 bases separated the two germline ends. CDR3 length: 14 residues. This CDR3 reads CASSLGENTGELFF. CDR3 in DNA: TGTGCCAGCAGCTTAGGGGAGAACACCGGGGAGCTGTTTTTT. Full variable domain (outside the CDR3, taken from reference TRBV7-3 and TRBJ2-2): GAGVSQTPSNKVTEKGKYVELRCDPISGHTALYWYRQSLGQGPEFLIYFQGTGAADDSGLPNDRFFAVRPEGSVSTLKIQRTERGDSAVYLCASSLGENTGELFFGEGSRLTVL.

V gene TRBV4-3 combines with J gene TRBJ2-7; TRBD2 agrees at 9 bases. Germline CDR1 LGHNA, CDR2 YSLEER. The CDR3 extends over 14 amino acids. The J segment lost 2 bases and the V segment lost 6 bases, leaving 5 bases of the junction unmatched. This CDR3 is CASSGTSTTYEQYF. CDR3 nucleotide sequence: TGCGCCAGCAGTGGGACTAGCACGACCTACGAGCAGTACTTC.

The table lists this clonotype with a few counts. CDR3 coding DNA: TGCAGCGTTGCCCCCGGGACGGGGAACTCTGGGGCCAACGTCCTGACTTTC. It yields the protein CSVAPGTGNSGANVLTF. This chain joins TRBV29-1 and TRBJ2-6; TRBD1 or TRBD2 may be the D gene (5 bases each). Trimming pared 4 bases from V and 0 bases from J, leaving 16 bases between. The germline gives CDR1 SQVTM, CDR2 ANQGSEA. This CDR3 has 17 residues.

In its sample, this clonotype was seen a few times. The genes are TRBV7-2 and TRBJ1-1, with D uncertain. Germline V gene lookup returns CDR1 SGHTA and CDR2 FQGNSA. The CDR3 covers 10 residues. V was cut by 7 bases and J by 9 bases, with 9 bases left in between. CDR3 nucleotides: TGTGCCAGCACCCCCGATAAAGCTTTCTTT. Its translation: CASTPDKAFF.

This clonotype appeared many times. The chain carries TRBV5-1 and TRBJ2-2; 10 bases match TRBD1. Germline values: CDR1 SGHRS, CDR2 YFSETQ. V was pared by 4 bases and J by 6 bases, with 12 bases of the junction left unmatched. The CDR3 loop spans 17 amino acids. CDR3 sequence reads: CASSIQPGQGSPGELFF. The DNA of the CDR3 is TGCGCCAGCAGCATCCAACCGGGACAGGGGTCCCCCGGGGAGCTGTTTTTT.

The table lists this clonotype with many counts. The V call is TRBV12-3 or TRBV12-4, the J call TRBJ2-2; D unresolved. Trimming cost V 2 bases and J 3 bases, with 4 bases left between them. The CDR3 is 13 residues long. CDR3 DNA sequence: TGTGCCAGCAGTTTATCTTACACCGGGGAGCTGTTTTTT. Its translation is CASSLSYTGELFF.

Ten or more counts support this clonotype. The chain joins TRBV5-1 to TRBJ1-1; 7 bases fit TRBD1. This CDR3 is 15 amino acids long. CDR1 is SGHRS and CDR2 is YFSETQ in the germline V gene. V shed 4 bases, J shed 0 bases, and the junction held 6 bases outside the gene matches. The CDR3 DNA reads TGCGCCAGCAGCCCGGAGGGACAGATGAACACTGAAGCTTTCTTT. Residues: CASSPEGQMNTEAFF.

CDR3 loop: CSARGSSGVAETQYF. The CDR3 DNA is TGCAGTGCTAGAGGTTCTAGCGGGGTTGCGGAGACCCAGTACTTC. The chain recombines TRBV20-1 with TRBJ2-5; TRBD2 matches at 9 bases. Germline CDR1 reads DFQATT; CDR2 reads SNEGSKA (reference sequence). The CDR3 spans 15 residues. V lost 1 base, J lost 5 bases, and 8 bases stayed unmatched.